This T cell receptor (beta chain) was sequenced for a study of blood T cell repertoires in COVID-19. The wider study: Some COVID-19 samples were acute and others convalescent; all came from the United States, Italy and Spain. In each case, the material was cDNA or gDNA derived from T cells, B-cell-depleted T cells, or PBMCs.

Original data processing: Amplifying reference gene primers gave estimates of nucleated cell counts. Produced via immunoSEQ multiplex PCR; TCRdb's table is partial and in-frame only. For V, J and clone size, that table is used; D and trimming come from the DNA. The sample has about 81,000 clones, about 89% seen once; the top ten hold 12%. CDR3 length: 12 residues. The junction had 2 bases not matched to a gene; V was cut back by 6 bases and J by 7 bases. Germline CDR1 LNHDA, CDR2 SQIVND (reference sequence). The specimen sequenced was peripheral blood. The chain has TRBV19 and TRBJ1-2, with 10 bases that match TRBD1. This sequence originates from a man between 65 and 80 years old with active or convalescent COVID-19. CDR3 nucleotides: TGTGCCAGTAGGGGACAGGGGTTTGGCTACACCTTC. Translating it yields CASRGQGFGYTF.